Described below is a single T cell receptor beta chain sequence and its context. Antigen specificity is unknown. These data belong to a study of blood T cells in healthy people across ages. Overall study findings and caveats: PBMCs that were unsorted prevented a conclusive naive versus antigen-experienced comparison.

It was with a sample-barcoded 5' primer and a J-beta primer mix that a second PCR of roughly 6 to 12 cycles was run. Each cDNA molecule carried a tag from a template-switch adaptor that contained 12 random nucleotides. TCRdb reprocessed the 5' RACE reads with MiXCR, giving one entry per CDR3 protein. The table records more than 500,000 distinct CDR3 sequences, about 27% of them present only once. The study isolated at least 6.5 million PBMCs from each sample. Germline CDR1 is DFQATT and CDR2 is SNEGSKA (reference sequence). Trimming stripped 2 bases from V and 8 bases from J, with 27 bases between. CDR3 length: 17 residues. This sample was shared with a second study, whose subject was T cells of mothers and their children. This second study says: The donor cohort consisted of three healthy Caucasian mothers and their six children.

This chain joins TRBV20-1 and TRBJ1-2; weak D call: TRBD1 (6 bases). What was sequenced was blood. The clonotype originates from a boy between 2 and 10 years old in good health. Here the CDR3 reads CSARSLIIRDISWGYTF. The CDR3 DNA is TGCAGTGCTAGAAGCCTCATAATCCGGGACATATCATGGGGCTACACCTTC.